This T cell receptor beta chain was obtained from a study of blood T cell repertoires in COVID-19. The overall study: COVID-19 samples from acute and convalescent phases originated in the United States, Italy and Spain. Nucleic acid was either cDNA or gDNA, and it came from T cells, B-cell-depleted T cells, or PBMCs.

Measured with immunoSEQ multiplex PCR; TCRdb has only the in-frame clones, and not every one. The table lists about 350,000 clones, roughly 84% of them singletons. This CDR3 region has 13 residues. In germline, CDR1 is LNHDA, CDR2 SQIVND (reference sequence). The V end was cut by 4 bases, the J end by 5 bases, with 10 bases between. Resolution of symptoms, clearance, or two negative PCRs was present in recovered Cohort 3 donors. The sample taken for sequencing was PBMCs or T cells enriched from blood (not recorded which). This TCR was sampled from a woman aged 25 to 45 who had recovered from COVID-19. V is TRBV19 and J is TRBJ2-3; no clear D. Here the CDR3 DNA reads TGTGCCAGTAGTACCTCCGCCGGAGATACGCAGTATTTT. Translated, it gives CASSTSAGDTQYF.